This T cell receptor beta chain emerged from a study of OX40 agonist ivuxolimab in advanced cancers. About the research overall: Given to patients was ivuxolimab, an agonistic anti-OX40 (CD134) antibody.

CDR1 is SGHAT and CDR2 is FQNNGV in the germline V gene. This CDR3 spans 16 amino acids. Some clones are missing from TCRdb's copy, which holds only in-frame ones; the method was immunoSEQ multiplex PCR. The table lists tens of thousands of clones, about 83% of them singletons. This clonotype was sampled from an adult with an advanced solid tumor such as melanoma, head and neck, liver or kidney cancer. Sequenced material: CD4+ or CD8+ T cells sorted from blood, taken in a trial of the OX40 agonist ivuxolimab. This chain links TRBV11-2 with TRBJ2-5; TRBD1 agrees at 7 bases. The J call is doubtful: the DNA matches TRBJ2-7 better. CDR3: CASSSSPDRITYEQYF. The CDR3, as DNA: TGTGCCAGCAGCTCAAGCCCGGACAGGATTACCTACGAGCAGTACTTC.